In its sample, the clone carrying this T cell receptor (beta chain) was seen a few times. Antigen: not known. The source of the sample is a study of CD8 T cells in ankylosing spondylitis. TCRdb processed the 5' RACE reads anew with MiXCR; each CDR3 protein has one entry. The sample consists of 470,000 or so distinct CDR3 sequences, 25% to 30% of them appearing once. General observations from the study: Ankylosing spondylitis blood appeared to be characterized by a TCR beta motif of roughly eight highly homologous variants.

V lost 4 bases, J lost 6 bases, and 9 bases lay in between. Germline V gene data show CDR1 as MGHRA and CDR2 as YSYEKL. The CDR3 has 12 amino acids. This chain joins TRBV4-1 and TRBJ1-1; D is undetermined. This sequence originates from a male donor with ankylosing spondylitis. The sequenced sample consisted of blood, either unsorted or a sorted T cell fraction (not recorded which). CDR3 residues: CASSRGDSEAFF. CDR3 coding DNA: TGCGCCAGCAGCCGCGGAGATTCTGAAGCTTTCTTT.